These T cell receptor beta chains were read from a single sample in a study of cytomegalovirus exposure and HLA in healthy donors. The repertoire was sequenced with immunoSEQ multiplex PCR; TCRdb's copy has only in-frame clones and lacks some. This sample has approximately 160,000 clones; roughly 87% occur once, and the top ten carry about 5.6%. Sequenced: PBMCs. The receptors derive from a man aged 30-40 years in good health and CMV-seropositive. CDR3s leave out the opening cysteine and the closing phenylalanine or tryptophan. The D gene is left open where the match is weak.

v_gene,d_gene,j_gene,CDR3aa
TRBV5-4,-,TRBJ2-5,ASSPSHGRQETQY
TRBV5-4,TRBD1,TRBJ1-4,ASSLRTGLTNEKLF
TRBV6-5,-,TRBJ1-1,ASGLTEAF
TRBV11-3,-,TRBJ2-1,ASSSEEGADNEQF
TRBV4-1,-,TRBJ2-2,ASGQWTESTSGELF
TRBV7-9,-,TRBJ2-7,ASSPGAMSRDFGGEQY
TRBV6-5,-,TRBJ1-1,ASSYSEGTAEAF
TRBV7-7,TRBD2,TRBJ2-2,ASSLGLAGETNTGELF
TRBV5-1,-,TRBJ2-7,ASSLEGRAHEQY
TRBV6-5,-,TRBJ2-7,ASSYSLEGGYEQY
TRBV7-9,-,TRBJ2-2,ASSPSGGGPGGELF
TRBV27,TRBD2,TRBJ2-7,ASRPTFWGGLAGVGDEQY
TRBV27,TRBD2,TRBJ2-1,ASSPSSSGSLLNEQF
TRBV2,-,TRBJ1-2,ASSPGGTYYGYT
TRBV7-2,-,TRBJ1-1,ASSLSAINTEAF
TRBV27,TRBD1,TRBJ1-2,ASSLSDRDRVHT
TRBV7-6,TRBD1,TRBJ1-6,ASSWNRGLDSPLH
TRBV21-1,-,TRBJ1-1,ASSKEGSADHEAF
TRBV21-1,-,TRBJ1-3,ASSKTAGRSGNTIY
TRBV30,TRBD1,TRBJ1-6,AWSYGQGNSPLH
TRBV19,-,TRBJ2-3,ASSNQGTSDTQY
TRBV28,TRBD1,TRBJ2-1,ASRIPGQVRDEQF
TRBV27,TRBD1,TRBJ1-1,AARQGALYTEAF
TRBV7-2,TRBD2,TRBJ2-1,ASSPWGGDYNEQF
TRBV5-1,TRBD2,TRBJ2-7,ASSSTSGDEQY
TRBV16,TRBD1,TRBJ1-5,ASSQAGQSNQPQH
TRBV11-2,TRBD1,TRBJ2-1,ASSPSRGYNEQF
TRBV7-2,TRBD2,TRBJ2-7,ASTGGLAGEDEQY
TRBV13,TRBD1,TRBJ1-1,ASSLQGAMNTEAF
TRBV9,-,TRBJ2-7,ASSRRADGSSYEQY
TRBV27,-,TRBJ1-2,ASSLTGAHYGYT
TRBV4-2,TRBD2,TRBJ2-3,ASSQFVWTSGPLTDTQY
TRBV18,TRBD1,TRBJ2-7,ASSGTGASYEQY
TRBV5-1,-,TRBJ1-1,ASSLSGDTEAF
TRBV29-1,TRBD1,TRBJ2-7,SAGQGAGEQY
TRBV27,TRBD2,TRBJ2-7,ASKTSGMINEQY
TRBV28,-,TRBJ2-7,ASSLRREQY
TRBV11-2,-,TRBJ1-5,ASSLGAGMNQPQH
TRBV28,TRBD1,TRBJ2-7,ASSLYRGRYEQY
TRBV5-1,TRBD2,TRBJ2-1,ASFSGGTPSEQF
TRBV30,-,TRBJ2-7,AWRRDSRGYEQY
TRBV2,-,TRBJ1-1,ASSADSPEAF
TRBV25-1,TRBD1,TRBJ2-5,ASSGSGTGEETQY
TRBV5-6,-,TRBJ2-1,ASSGRHEFPSYNEQF
TRBV5-1,-,TRBJ2-1,ASSSSLPVGFSEQF
TRBV6-1,-,TRBJ2-1,ASITGNSYNEQF
TRBV28,-,TRBJ2-3,ASSFARMRQY
TRBV11-2,-,TRBJ2-6,ASSLTGANGLT
TRBV2,TRBD2,TRBJ2-2,ASSQRASGFTGELF
TRBV7-9,-,TRBJ1-5,ASSLGEGNQPQH
TRBV6-5,TRBD2,TRBJ2-1,ASSYSGLAERDEQF
TRBV7-9,-,TRBJ1-2,ASSLAAGNGDGYT
TRBV6-5,TRBD2,TRBJ2-7,ASSYQSSGSYEQY
TRBV6-6,-,TRBJ2-1,ASSYSRGSSYNEQF
TRBV18,TRBD1,TRBJ1-2,ASSPNRGDYGYT
TRBV27,TRBD1,TRBJ2-1,ASSLSVGTGGNEQF
TRBV4-1,-,TRBJ1-5,ASSQAGGFLGPRPQH